A single sample is the source of the 9 T cell receptor beta chains below, sequenced in a study of identical twins (dated by TCRdb to the mid-2010s). Libraries came from 5' RACE. The run used an Illumina HiSeq 2000. TCRdb took the public reads, trimmed them with fastp at Q25, ran MiXCR for clone calling and kept in-frame beta chains. When rows share a CDR3 protein, they turn into one entry using the most common DNA and genes. For this sample the table gives a few hundred thousand distinct CDR3 sequences, of which around 9.6% were detected only once. The leading ten clones occupy roughly 3% of the sample. This sample was shared with a second study, whose subject was yellow fever vaccine responses in identical twins.

The sequencing sample was made of PBMCs. The receptors derive from a woman aged 18-29 years in good health.

The sample holds a few counts of this clonotype. This sequence joins TRBV9 and TRBJ1-1; maybe TRBD1 (6 bases). This CDR3 is built from 12 residues. Trimming stripped 6 bases from V and 7 bases from J, with 13 bases between. Germline values: CDR1 SGDLS, CDR2 YYNGEE. The CDR3 region is CASTETGIEAFF. In DNA, the CDR3 is TGTGCCAGCACCGAGACAGGCATTGAAGCTTTCTTT.

This clonotype was seen a few times. V gene TRBV12-3 or TRBV12-4 combines with J gene TRBJ2-1; D ambiguous. There are 14 residues in the CDR3. The V and J ends lost 3 bases and 4 bases respectively, with 10 bases between them. The CDR3: CASSLVQVYNEQFF. The CDR3 DNA is TGTGCCAGCAGTTTGGTCCAAGTTTACAATGAGCAGTTCTTC.

This clonotype was detected ten times or more. J is TRBJ1-2 and V is TRBV14; D may be TRBD1 (6 bases). This CDR3 has 12 residues. The germline gives CDR1 SGHDN, CDR2 FVKESK. Trimming removed 8 bases from V and 2 bases from J, with 9 bases in between. CDR3 protein: CASAGQNYGYTF. In nucleotides, the CDR3 is TGTGCCAGCGCCGGACAGAACTATGGCTACACCTTC.

This clonotype has only a few counts. V and J are TRBV12-3 or TRBV12-4 and TRBJ1-2; possibly TRBD1 for D (5 bases). The CDR3 is made up of 14 amino acids. The ends were cut back, 0 bases at V and 8 bases at J, with 13 bases in the middle. The CDR3 DNA reads as TGTGCCAGCAGTTTAGCGTTATCAGGGTTCGGCTACACCTTC. Its translation is CASSLALSGFGYTF.

On this clonotype: Since a much larger clone is just one base distant, this may be a read error. The chain has TRBV18 and TRBJ2-3; the D gene is possibly TRBD2 (6 bases). The germline V and J ends were trimmed by 6 bases and 7 bases, with 17 bases remaining between them. The germline V gene has CDR1 KGHSH and CDR2 LQKENI. This CDR3 comprises 14 residues. As DNA, the CDR3 is TGTGCCAGCTCGTCTCAATGGGACTTATATACGCAGTATTTT. This encodes CASSSQWDLYTQYF.

This clonotype was seen ten or more times. This chain joins TRBV7-9 and TRBJ2-5; no reliable D call. CDR1 SEHNR and CDR2 FQNEAQ come from the germline V gene (reference sequence). The CDR3 spans 13 residues. Trimming took off 6 bases at V and 2 bases at J, with 10 bases between the two ends. For the CDR3, the DNA is TGTGCCAGCAGGCTAGTATATCAAGAGACCCAGTACTTC. This sequence encodes CASRLVYQETQYF. The full variable domain, its missing parts supplied by reference TRBV7-9 and TRBJ2-5, is DTGVSQNPRHKITKRGQNVTFRCDPISEHNRLYWYRQTLGQGPEFLTYFQNEAQLEKSRLLSDRFSAERPKGSFSTLEIQRTEQGDSAMYLCASRLVYQETQYFGPGTRLLVL.

Many counts were recorded for this clonotype. This sequence joins TRBV12-3 or TRBV12-4 and TRBJ2-3, with a tentative D call TRBD2 (5 bases). V lost 5 bases to trimming and J lost 1 base, with 13 bases between them. This CDR3 region has 15 residues. CDR3 protein: CASSPGVLRTDTQYF. CDR3 DNA: TGTGCCAGCAGTCCCGGGGTACTACGCACAGATACGCAGTATTTT.

The table lists this clonotype with many counts. The chain has TRBV11-1 and TRBJ2-3; 10 bases fit TRBD2. The V segment lost 5 bases and the J segment 0 bases; nucleotides outside the gene matches: 20. This CDR3 contains 21 residues. CDR1 SGHAT and CDR2 FQDESV come from the germline V gene (reference sequence). The CDR3 spells CASSLPDVRLAGLSSTDTQYF. DNA for the CDR3: TGTGCCAGCAGCCTCCCGGACGTAAGACTAGCGGGTTTGTCTAGCACAGATACGCAGTATTTT.

This chain connects TRBV7-9 to TRBJ2-5; D call uncertain. This CDR3 is 14 amino acids long. Germline CDR1 is SEHNR and CDR2 is FQNEAQ (reference sequence). V lost 0 bases and J 0 bases, leaving 5 bases between the germline ends. CDR3 in amino acids: CASSLAFHQETQYF. In DNA form, the CDR3 reads TGTGCCAGCAGCTTAGCCTTCCACCAAGAGACCCAGTACTTC.